The clone carrying this T cell receptor beta chain showed up many times. Its cognate antigen is unknown. The sample is drawn from a study of neurological immune-mediated disorders. The study, taken as a whole, reports: HTLV-1-associated myelopathy had the most TCR clonal expansion, whereas multiple sclerosis had the least (lower than in healthy controls).

Germline V gene data show CDR1 as SGHAT and CDR2 as FQNNGV. V was pared by 5 bases and J by 3 bases, with 6 bases of the junction left unmatched. The CDR3 totals 14 residues. The unsorted libraries were made from 2 million PBMCs kept at -80 C. The cDNA was synthesized by 5'RACE incorporating 10-nucleotide random UMIs. TCRdb reprocessed the 5' RACE reads via MiXCR and lists one record per CDR3 protein. Counted here are roughly 38,000 distinct CDR3 sequences, less than 8.5% occurring once; the ten biggest clones make up roughly 4.3%. This TCR derives from a woman aged 40 to 50 in good health. J is TRBJ2-5 and V is TRBV11-2, with 7 bases aligning to TRBD2. Material for sequencing was PBMCs. The CDR3 loop is CASSQQAGKETQYF. CDR3 bases: TGTGCCAGCAGCCAGCAAGCGGGGAAAGAGACCCAGTACTTC.